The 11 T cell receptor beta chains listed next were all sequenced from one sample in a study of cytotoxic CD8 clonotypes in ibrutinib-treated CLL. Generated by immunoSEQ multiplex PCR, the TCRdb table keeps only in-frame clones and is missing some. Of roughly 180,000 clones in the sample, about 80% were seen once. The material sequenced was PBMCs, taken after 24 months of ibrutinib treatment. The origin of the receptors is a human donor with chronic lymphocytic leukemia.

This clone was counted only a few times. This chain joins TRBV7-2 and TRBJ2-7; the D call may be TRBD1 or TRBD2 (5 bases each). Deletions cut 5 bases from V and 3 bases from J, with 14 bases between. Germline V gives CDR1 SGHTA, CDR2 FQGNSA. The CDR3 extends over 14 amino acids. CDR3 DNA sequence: TGTGCCAGCAGCCAACTAAGAGGGGTCTACGAGCAGTACTTC. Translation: CASSQLRGVYEQYF.

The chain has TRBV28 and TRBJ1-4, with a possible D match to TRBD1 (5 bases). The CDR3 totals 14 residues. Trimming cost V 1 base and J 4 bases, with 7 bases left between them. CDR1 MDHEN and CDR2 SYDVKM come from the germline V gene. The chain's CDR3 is CASSLSGFNEKLFF. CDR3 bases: TGTGCCAGCAGTTTATCAGGGTTTAATGAAAAACTGTTTTTT.

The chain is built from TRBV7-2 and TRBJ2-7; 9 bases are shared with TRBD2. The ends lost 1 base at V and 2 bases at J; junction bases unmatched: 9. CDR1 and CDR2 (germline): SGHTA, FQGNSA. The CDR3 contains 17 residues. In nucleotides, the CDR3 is TGTGCCAGCAGCTTAGGTTACGGCGGGAGGGGAACCTACGAGCAGTACTTC. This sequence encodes CASSLGYGGRGTYEQYF.

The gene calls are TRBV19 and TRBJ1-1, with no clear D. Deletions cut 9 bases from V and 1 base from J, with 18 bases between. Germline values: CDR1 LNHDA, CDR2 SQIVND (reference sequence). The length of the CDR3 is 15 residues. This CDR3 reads CASLLAWTPNTEAFF. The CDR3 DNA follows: TGTGCCAGCCTATTAGCATGGACCCCGAACACTGAAGCTTTCTTT.

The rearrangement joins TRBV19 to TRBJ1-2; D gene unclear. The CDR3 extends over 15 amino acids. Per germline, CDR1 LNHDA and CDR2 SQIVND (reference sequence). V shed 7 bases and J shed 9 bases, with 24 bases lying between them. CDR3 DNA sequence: TGTGCCAGTATCGGGTCGGCAGTCCATCCGCATCGCTACACCTTC. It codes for CASIGSAVHPHRYTF.

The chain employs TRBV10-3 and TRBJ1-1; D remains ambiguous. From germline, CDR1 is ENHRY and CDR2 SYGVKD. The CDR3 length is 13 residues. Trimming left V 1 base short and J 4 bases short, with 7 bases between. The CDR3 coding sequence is TGTGCCATCAGTGAGTTGGGGTTCACTGAAGCTTTCTTT. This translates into CAISELGFTEAFF.

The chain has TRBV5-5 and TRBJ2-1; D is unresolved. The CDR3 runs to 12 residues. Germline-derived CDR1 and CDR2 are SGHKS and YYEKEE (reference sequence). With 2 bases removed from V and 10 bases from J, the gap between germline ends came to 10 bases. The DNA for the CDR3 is TGTGCCAGCAGCTTATTCGCCGAGGAGCAGTTCTTC. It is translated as CASSLFAEEQFF.

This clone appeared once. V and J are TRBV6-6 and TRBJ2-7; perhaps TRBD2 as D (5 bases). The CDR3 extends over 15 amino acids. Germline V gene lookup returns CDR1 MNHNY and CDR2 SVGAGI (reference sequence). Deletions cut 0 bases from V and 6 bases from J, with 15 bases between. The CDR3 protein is CASSYSIPQTTEQYF. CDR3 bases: TGTGCCAGCAGTTACTCGATCCCCCAGACTACCGAGCAGTACTTC.

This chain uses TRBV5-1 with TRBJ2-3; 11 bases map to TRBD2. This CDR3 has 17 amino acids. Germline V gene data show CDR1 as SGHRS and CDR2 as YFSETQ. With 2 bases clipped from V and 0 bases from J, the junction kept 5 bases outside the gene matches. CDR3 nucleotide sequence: TGCGCCAGCAGCTTACTAGCGGGGGCCTTGAGCACAGATACGCAGTATTTT. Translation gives CASSLLAGALSTDTQYF.

This CDR3 reads CASRGPGGTFEQFF. CDR3 nucleotide sequence: TGTGCCAGCAGAGGTCCAGGGGGGACTTTTGAGCAGTTCTTC. V and J are TRBV28 and TRBJ2-1, with a possible D match to TRBD1 (7 bases). CDR1 is MDHEN and CDR2 is SYDVKM in the germline V gene. This CDR3 has 14 amino acids. V lost 6 bases and J 9 bases, leaving 18 bases between the germline ends.

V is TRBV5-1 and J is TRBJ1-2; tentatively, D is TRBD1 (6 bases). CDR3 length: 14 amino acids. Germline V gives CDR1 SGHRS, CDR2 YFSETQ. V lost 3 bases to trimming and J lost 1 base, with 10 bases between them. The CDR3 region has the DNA TGCGCCAGCAGCTCCCGGGACATTAACTATGGCTACACCTTC. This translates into CASSSRDINYGYTF.